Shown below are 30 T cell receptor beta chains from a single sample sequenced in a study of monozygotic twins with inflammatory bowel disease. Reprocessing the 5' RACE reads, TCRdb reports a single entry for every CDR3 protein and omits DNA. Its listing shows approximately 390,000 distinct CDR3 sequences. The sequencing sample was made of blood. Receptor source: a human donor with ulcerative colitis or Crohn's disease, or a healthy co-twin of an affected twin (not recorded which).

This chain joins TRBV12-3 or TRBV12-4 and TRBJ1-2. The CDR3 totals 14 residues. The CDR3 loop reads CASTHTGDNYGYTF.

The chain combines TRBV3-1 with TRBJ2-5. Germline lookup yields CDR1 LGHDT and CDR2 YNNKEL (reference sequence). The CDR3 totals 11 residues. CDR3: CASRYGETQYF.

CDR3 loop: CASSVGQGVTGANVLTF. J is TRBJ2-6 and V is TRBV4-1; with no DNA, the TCRdb D assignment of TRBD1 cannot be verified. The germline gives CDR1 MGHRA, CDR2 YSYEKL. The CDR3 is 17 amino acids.

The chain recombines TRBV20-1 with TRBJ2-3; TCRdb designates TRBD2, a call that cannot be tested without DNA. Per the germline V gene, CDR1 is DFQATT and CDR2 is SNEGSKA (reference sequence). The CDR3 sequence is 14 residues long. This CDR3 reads CSARGLAPTDTQYF.

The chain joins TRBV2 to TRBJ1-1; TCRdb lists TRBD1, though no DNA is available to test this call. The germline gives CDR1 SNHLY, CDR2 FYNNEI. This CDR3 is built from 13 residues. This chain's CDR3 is CASSAQGLTEAFF.

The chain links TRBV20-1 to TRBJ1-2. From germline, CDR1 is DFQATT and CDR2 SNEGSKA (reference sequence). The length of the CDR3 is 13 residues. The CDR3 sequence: CSADQGDLYGYTF.

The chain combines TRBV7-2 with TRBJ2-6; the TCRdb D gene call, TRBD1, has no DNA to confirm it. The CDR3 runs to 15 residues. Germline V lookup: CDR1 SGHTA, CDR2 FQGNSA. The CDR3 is CASSARSGGANVLTF. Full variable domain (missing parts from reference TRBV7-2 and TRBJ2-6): GAGVSQSPSNKVTEKGKDVELRCDPISGHTALYWYRQSLGQGLEFLIYFQGNSAPDKSGLPSDRFSAERTGGSVSTLTIQRTQQEDSAVYLCASSARSGGANVLTFGAGSRLTVL.

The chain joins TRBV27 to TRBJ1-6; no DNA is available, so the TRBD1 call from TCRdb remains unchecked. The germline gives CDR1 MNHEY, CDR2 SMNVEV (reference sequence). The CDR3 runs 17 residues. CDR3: CASSFLIGDRNNSPLHF.

The CDR3 loop is CATSGRTSGANVLTF. This chain joins TRBV15 and TRBJ2-6; checking the TCRdb D call of TRBD1 is not possible without DNA. This CDR3 has 15 amino acids. Per germline, CDR1 LNHNV and CDR2 YYDKDF (reference sequence). Based on the CDR3 plus reference TRBV15 and TRBJ2-6, the full variable domain is DAMVIQNPRYQVTQFGKPVTLSCSQTLNHNVMYWYQQKSSQAPKLLFHYYDKDFNNEADTPDNFQSRRPNTSFCFLDIRSPGLGDTAMYLCATSGRTSGANVLTFGAGSRLTVL.

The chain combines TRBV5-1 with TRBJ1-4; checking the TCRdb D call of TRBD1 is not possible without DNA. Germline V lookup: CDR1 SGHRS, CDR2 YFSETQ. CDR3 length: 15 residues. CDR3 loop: CASRSGQGTNEKLFF.

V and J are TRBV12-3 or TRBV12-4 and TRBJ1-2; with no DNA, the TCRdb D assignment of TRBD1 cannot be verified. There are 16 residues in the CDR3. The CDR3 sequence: CASSLGQAPIVYGYTF.

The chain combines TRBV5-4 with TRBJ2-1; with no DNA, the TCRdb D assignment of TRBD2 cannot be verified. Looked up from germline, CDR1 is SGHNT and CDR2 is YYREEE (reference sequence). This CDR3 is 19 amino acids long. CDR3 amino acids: CASSLSGLAATFSYNEQFF.

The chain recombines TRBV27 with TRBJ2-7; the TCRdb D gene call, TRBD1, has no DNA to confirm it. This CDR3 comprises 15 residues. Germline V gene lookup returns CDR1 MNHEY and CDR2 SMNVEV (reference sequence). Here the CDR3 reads CASSLYPGDDHEQYF.

CDR3 residues: CASRAPGTGSRRNTIYF. The gene calls are TRBV28 and TRBJ1-3; checking the TCRdb D call of TRBD1 is not possible without DNA. The CDR3 extends over 17 amino acids. In germline, CDR1 is MDHEN, CDR2 SYDVKM.

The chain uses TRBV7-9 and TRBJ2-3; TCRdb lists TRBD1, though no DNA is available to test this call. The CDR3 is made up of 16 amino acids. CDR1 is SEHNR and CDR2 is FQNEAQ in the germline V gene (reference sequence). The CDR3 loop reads CASSLAGTGSLDTQYF.

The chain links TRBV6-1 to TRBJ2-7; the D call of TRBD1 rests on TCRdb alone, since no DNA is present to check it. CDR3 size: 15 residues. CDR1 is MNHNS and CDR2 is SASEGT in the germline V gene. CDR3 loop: CASSEFLGQTYEQYF.

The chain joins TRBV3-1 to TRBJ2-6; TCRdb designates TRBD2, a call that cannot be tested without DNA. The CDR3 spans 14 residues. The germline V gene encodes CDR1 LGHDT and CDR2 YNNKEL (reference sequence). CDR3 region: CASSQRAGANVLTF.

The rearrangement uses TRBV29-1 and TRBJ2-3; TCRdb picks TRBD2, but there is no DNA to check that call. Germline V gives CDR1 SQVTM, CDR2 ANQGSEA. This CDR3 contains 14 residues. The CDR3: CSVRTSSSTDTQYF.

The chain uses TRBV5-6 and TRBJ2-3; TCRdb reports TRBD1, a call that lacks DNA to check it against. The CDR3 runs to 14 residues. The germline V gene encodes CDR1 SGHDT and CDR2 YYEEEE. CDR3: CASSGIHRGDTQYF.

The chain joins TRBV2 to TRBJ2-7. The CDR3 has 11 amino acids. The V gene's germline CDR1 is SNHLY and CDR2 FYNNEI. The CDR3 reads CASSGYPEQYF.

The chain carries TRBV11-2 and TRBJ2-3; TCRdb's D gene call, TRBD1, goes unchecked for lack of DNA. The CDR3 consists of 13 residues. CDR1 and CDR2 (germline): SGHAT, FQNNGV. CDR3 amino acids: CASRPPGRDTQYF.

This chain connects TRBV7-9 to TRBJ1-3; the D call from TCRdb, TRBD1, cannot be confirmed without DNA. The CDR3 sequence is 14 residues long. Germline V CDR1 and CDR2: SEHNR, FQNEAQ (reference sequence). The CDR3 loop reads CASRTGGTGNTIYF. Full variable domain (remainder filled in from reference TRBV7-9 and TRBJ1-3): DTGVSQNPRHKITKRGQNVTFRCDPISEHNRLYWYRQTLGQGPEFLTYFQNEAQLEKSRLLSDRFSAERPKGSFSTLEIQRTEQGDSAMYLCASRTGGTGNTIYFGEGSWLTVV.

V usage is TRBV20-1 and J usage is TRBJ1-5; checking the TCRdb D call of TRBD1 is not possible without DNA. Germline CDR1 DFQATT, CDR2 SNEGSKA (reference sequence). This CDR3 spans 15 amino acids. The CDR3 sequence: CSASSGRVGNQPQHF.

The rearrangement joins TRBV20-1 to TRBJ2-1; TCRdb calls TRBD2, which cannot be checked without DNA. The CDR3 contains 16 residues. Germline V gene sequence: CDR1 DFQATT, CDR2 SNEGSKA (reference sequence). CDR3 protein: CSASPLAGNSYNEQFF.

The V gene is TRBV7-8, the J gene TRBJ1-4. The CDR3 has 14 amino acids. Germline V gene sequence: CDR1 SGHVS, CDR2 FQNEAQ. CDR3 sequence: CASSLSLGKEKLFF.

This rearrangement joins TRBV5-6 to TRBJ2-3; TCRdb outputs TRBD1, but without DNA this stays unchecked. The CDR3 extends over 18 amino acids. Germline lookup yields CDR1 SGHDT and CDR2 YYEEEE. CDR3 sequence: CASSYPFPGTGFTDTQYF.

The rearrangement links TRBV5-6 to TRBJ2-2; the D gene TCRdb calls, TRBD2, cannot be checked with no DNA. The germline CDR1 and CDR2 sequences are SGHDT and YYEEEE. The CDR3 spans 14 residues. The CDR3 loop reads CASSRRRPPGELFF.

CDR3 sequence reads: CASSLSDRDSTDTQYF. This sequence joins TRBV12-3 or TRBV12-4 and TRBJ2-3; TCRdb reports TRBD1, a call that lacks DNA to check it against. There are 16 residues in the CDR3.

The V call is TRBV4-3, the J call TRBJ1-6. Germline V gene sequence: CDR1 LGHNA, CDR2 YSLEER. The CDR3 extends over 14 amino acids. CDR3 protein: CASSQDLDLPPLHF.

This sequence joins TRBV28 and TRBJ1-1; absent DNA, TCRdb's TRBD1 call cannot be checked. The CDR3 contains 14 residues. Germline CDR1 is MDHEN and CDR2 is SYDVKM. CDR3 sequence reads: CASSLIPPRTEAFF.